This TCR beta chain stems from a study of T cells expressing NK-cell markers. The germline CDR1 and CDR2 sequences are DFQATT and SNEGSKA (reference sequence). The CDR3 spans 14 residues. Each CDR3 protein gets one entry in TCRdb, which reprocessed the 5' RACE reads and gives no DNA. The sample data list some 500,000 distinct CDR3 sequences. The chain has TRBV20-1 and TRBJ1-1. The TCR comes from a woman in her forties or fifties in good health. Sample: blood T cells: a sorted CD56 or NKG2C T cell subset, CD4+ or CD8+ T cells, or bulk PBMC T cells (not recorded which). The CDR3 is CSARIRALNTEAFF.